This T cell receptor beta chain was recovered during a study of blood T cell repertoires in COVID-19. TCRdb's table, derived via immunoSEQ multiplex PCR, lists solely in-frame clones and lacks some. This table has 220,000 or so clones, about four fifths appearing once. This clonotype was obtained from a woman between 40 and 55 years old with acute COVID-19. Sequencing used PBMCs or T cells enriched from blood (not recorded which).

CDR3 DNA sequence: TGTGCCACCAGTGACCCCGGGGGGCGGCGCACCGGGGAGCTGTTTTTT. Protein product: CATSDPGGRRTGELFF. The rearrangement links TRBV24-1 to TRBJ2-2, with a possible D match to TRBD2 (7 bases). V was pared by 4 bases and J by 4 bases, with 15 bases between. This CDR3 is 16 amino acids long. Germline V gene data show CDR1 as KGHDR and CDR2 as SFDVKD.